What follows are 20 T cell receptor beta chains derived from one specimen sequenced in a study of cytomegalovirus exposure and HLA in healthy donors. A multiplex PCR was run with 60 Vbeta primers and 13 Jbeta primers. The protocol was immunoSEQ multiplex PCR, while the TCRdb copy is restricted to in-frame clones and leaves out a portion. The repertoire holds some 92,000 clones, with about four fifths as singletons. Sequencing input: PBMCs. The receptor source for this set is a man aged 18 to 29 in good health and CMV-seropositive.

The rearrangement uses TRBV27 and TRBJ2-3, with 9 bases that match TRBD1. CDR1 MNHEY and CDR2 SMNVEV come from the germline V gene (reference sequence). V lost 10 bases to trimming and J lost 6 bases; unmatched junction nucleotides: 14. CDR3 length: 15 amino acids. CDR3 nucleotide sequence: TGTGCCACCCAACCCCGACAGGGGGGTAGGGATACGCAGTATTTT. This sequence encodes CATQPRQGGRDTQYF.

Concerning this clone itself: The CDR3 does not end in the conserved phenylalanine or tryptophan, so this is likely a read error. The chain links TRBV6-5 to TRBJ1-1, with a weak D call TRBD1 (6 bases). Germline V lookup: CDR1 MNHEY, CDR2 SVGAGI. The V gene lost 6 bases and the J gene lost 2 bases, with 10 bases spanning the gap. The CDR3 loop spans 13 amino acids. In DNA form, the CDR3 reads TGTGCCAGCAGCCGGACAGCTAACACTGAAGCTTTCGTT. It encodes CASSRTANTEAFV.

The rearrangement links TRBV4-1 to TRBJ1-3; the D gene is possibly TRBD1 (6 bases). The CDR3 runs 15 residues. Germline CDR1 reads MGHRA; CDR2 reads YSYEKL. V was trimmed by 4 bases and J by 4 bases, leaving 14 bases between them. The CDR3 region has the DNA TGCGCCAGCAGCCTATACACAGGGCCCGGAAACACCATATATTTT. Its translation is CASSLYTGPGNTIYF.

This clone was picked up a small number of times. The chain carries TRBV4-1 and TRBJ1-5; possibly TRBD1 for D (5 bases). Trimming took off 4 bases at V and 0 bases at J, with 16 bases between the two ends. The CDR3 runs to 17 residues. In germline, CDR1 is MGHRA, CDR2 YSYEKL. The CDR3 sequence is CASSLSLRQSSNQPQHF. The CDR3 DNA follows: TGCGCCAGCAGCCTCTCCCTCCGACAGTCTAGCAATCAGCCCCAGCATTTT.

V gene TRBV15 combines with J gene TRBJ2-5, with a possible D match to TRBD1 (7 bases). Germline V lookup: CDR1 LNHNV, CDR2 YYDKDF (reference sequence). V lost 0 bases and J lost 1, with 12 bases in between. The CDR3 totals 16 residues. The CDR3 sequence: CATSRDKQGGQETQYF. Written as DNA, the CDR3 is TGTGCCACCAGCAGAGATAAGCAGGGGGGCCAAGAGACCCAGTACTTC. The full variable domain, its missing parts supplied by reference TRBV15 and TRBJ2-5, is DAMVIQNPRYQVTQFGKPVTLSCSQTLNHNVMYWYQQKSSQAPKLLFHYYDKDFNNEADTPDNFQSRRPNTSFCFLDIRSPGLGDTAMYLCATSRDKQGGQETQYFGPGTRLLVL.

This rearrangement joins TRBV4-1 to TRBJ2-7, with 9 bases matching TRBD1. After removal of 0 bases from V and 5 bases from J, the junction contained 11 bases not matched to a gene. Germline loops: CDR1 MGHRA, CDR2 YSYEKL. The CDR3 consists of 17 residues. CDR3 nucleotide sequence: TGCGCCAGCAGCCAAGAAATTTGGACAGGGGATCTCCACGAGCAGTACTTC. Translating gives CASSQEIWTGDLHEQYF.

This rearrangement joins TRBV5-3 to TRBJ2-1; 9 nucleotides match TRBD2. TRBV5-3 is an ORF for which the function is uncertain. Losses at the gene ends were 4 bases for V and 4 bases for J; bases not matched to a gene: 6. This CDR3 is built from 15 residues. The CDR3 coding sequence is TGTGCCAGAAGCCCCAGCGGGGGGCAGTACAATGAGCAGTTCTTC. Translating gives CARSPSGGQYNEQFF.

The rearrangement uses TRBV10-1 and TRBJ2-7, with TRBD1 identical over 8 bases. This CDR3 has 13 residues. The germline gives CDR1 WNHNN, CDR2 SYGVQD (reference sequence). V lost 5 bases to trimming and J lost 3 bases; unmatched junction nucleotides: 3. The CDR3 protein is CASSPGGSYEQYF. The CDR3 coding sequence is TGCGCCAGCAGTCCAGGGGGCAGCTACGAGCAGTACTTC.

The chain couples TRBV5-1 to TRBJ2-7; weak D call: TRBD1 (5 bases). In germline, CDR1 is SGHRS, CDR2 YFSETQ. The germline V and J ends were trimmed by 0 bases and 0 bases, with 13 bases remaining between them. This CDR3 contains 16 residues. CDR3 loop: CASSLAGAPLSYEQYF. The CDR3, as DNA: TGCGCCAGCAGCTTGGCTGGGGCTCCTCTCTCCTACGAGCAGTACTTC.

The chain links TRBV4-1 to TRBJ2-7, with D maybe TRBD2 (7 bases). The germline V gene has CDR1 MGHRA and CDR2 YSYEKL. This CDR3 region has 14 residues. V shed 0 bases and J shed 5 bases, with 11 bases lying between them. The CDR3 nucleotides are TGCGCCAGCAGCCAAGAAGGCGGGGGCAACGAGCAGTACTTC. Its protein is CASSQEGGGNEQYF.

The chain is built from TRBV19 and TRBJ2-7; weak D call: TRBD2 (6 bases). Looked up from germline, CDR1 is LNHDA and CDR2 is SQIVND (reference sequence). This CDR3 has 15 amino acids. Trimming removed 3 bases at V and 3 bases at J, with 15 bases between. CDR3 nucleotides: TGTGCCAGTAGTATTCGCAGTCTGGGAGGCTACGAGCAGTACTTC. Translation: CASSIRSLGGYEQYF.

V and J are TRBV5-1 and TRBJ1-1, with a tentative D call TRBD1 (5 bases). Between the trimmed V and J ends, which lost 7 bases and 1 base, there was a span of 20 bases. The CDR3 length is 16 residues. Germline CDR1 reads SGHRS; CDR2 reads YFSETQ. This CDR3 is CASGFGGAGPNTEAFF. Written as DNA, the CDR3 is TGCGCCAGCGGGTTCGGAGGGGCCGGCCCGAACACTGAAGCTTTCTTT. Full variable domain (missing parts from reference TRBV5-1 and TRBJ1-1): KAGVTQTPRYLIKTRGQQVTLSCSPISGHRSVSWYQQTPGQGLQFLFEYFSETQRNKGNFPGRFSGRQFSNSRSEMNVSTLELGDSALYLCASGFGGAGPNTEAFFGQGTRLTVV.

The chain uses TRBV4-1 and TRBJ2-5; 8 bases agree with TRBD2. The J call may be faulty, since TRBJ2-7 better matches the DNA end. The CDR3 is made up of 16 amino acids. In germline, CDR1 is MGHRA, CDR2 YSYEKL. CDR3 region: CASSQEGVRGDYEQYF. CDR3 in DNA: TGCGCCAGCAGCCAAGAAGGGGTGCGGGGGGACTACGAGCAGTACTTC.

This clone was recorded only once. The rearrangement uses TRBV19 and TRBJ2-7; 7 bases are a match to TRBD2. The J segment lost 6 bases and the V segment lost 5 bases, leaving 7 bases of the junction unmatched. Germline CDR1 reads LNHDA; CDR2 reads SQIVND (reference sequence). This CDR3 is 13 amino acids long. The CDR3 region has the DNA TGTGCCAGTAGTGACGGGACTACTGTCGAGCAGTACTTC. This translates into CASSDGTTVEQYF.

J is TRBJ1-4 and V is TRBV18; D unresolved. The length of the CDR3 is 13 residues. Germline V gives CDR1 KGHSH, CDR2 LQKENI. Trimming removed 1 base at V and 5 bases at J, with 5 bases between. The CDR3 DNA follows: TGTGCCAGCTCACCACGCGGAAATGAAAAACTGTTTTTT. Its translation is CASSPRGNEKLFF.

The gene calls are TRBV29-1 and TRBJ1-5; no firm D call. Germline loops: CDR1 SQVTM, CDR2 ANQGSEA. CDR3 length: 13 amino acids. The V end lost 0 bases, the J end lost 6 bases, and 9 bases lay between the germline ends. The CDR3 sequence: CSVEEVSGQPQHF. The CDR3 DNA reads TGCAGCGTTGAAGAAGTATCAGGTCAGCCCCAGCATTTT.

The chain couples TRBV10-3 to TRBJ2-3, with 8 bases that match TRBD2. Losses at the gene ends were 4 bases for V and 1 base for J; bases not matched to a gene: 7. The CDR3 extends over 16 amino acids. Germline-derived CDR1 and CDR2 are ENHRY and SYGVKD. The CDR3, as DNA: TGTGCCATCAGTGTAAAGCGGGGGTGGGGCACAGATACGCAGTATTTT. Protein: CAISVKRGWGTDTQYF.

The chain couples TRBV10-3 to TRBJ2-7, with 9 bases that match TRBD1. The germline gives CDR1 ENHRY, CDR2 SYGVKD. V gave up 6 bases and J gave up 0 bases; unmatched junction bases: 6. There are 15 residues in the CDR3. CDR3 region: CAIRRQGDSSYEQYF. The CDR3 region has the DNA TGTGCCATCAGGCGACAGGGGGACTCCTCCTACGAGCAGTACTTC.

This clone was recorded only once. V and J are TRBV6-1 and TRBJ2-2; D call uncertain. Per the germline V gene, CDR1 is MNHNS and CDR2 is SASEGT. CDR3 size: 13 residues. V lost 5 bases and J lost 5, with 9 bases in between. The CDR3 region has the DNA TGTGCCAGCAGTCAACGGGTTACCGGGGAGCTGTTTTTT. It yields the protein CASSQRVTGELFF.

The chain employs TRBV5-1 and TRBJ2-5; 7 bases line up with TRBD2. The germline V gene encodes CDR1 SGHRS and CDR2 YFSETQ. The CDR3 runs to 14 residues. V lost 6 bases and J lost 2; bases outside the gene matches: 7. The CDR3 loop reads CASKGTTIQETQYF. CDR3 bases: TGCGCCAGCAAAGGGACTACAATACAAGAGACCCAGTACTTC.